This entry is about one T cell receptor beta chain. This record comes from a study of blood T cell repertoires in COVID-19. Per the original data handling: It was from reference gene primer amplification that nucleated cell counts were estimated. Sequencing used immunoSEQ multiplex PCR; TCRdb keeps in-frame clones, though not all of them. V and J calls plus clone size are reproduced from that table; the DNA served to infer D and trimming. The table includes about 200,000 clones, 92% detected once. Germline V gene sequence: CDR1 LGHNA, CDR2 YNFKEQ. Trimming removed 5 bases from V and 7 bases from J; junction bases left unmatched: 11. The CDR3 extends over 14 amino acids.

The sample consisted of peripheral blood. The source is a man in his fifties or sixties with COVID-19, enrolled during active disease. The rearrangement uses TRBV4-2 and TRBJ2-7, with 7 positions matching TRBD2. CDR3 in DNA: TGTGCCAGCAGCGAAGGACTAGTGATAGGGGAGCAGTACTTC. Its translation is CASSEGLVIGEQYF.